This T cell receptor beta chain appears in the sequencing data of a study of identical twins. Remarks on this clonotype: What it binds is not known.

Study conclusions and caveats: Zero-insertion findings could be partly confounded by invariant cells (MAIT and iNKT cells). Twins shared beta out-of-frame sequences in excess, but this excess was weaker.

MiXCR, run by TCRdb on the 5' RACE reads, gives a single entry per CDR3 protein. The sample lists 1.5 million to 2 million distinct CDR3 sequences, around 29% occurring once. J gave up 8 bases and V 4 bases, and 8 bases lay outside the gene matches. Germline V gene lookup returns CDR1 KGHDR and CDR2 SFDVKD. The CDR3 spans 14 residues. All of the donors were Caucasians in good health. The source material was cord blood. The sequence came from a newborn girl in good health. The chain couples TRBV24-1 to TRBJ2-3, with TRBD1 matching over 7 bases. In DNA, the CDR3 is TGTGCCACCAGTGAGGCCGACAGGGTTGGTACGCAGTATTTT. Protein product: CATSEADRVGTQYF.